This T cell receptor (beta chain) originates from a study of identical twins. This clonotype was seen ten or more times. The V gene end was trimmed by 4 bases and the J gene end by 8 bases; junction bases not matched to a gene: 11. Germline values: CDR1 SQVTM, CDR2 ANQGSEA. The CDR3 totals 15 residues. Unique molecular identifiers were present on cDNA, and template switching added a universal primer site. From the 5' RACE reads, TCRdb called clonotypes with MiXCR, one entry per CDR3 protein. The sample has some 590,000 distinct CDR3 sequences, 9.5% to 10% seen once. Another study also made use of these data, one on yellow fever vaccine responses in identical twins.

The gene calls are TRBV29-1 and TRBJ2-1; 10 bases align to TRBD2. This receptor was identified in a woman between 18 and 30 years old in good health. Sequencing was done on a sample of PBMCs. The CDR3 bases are TGCAGCGTTGCGAAGGCTAGCGGGAGTAGCCATGAGCAGTTCTTC. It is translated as CSVAKASGSSHEQFF.